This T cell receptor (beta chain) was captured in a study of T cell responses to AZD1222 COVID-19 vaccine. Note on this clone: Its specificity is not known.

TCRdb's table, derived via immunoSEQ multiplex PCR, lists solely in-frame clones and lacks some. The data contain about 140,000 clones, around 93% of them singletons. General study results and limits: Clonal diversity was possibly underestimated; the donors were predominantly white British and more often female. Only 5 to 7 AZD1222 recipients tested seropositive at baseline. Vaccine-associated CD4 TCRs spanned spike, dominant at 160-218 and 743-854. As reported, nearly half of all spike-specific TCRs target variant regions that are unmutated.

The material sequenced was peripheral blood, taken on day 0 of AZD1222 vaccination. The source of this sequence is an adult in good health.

The chain's CDR3 is CASSPRGGRWDGYTF. Written as DNA, the CDR3 is TGTGCCAGCAGCCCACGCGGGGGCCGTTGGGATGGCTACACCTTC. The chain combines TRBV5-4 with TRBJ1-2, with a tentative D call TRBD1 (6 bases). CDR1 and CDR2 from the germline V gene are SGHNT and YYREEE (reference sequence). This CDR3 spans 15 amino acids. Deletions cut 4 bases from V and 6 bases from J, with 19 bases between. Full variable domain (outside the CDR3, taken from reference TRBV5-4 and TRBJ1-2): ETGVTQSPTHLIKTRGQQVTLRCSSQSGHNTVSWYQQALGQGPQFIFQYYREEENGRGNFPPRFSGLQFPNYSSELNVNALELDDSALYLCASSPRGGRWDGYTFGSGTRLTVV.